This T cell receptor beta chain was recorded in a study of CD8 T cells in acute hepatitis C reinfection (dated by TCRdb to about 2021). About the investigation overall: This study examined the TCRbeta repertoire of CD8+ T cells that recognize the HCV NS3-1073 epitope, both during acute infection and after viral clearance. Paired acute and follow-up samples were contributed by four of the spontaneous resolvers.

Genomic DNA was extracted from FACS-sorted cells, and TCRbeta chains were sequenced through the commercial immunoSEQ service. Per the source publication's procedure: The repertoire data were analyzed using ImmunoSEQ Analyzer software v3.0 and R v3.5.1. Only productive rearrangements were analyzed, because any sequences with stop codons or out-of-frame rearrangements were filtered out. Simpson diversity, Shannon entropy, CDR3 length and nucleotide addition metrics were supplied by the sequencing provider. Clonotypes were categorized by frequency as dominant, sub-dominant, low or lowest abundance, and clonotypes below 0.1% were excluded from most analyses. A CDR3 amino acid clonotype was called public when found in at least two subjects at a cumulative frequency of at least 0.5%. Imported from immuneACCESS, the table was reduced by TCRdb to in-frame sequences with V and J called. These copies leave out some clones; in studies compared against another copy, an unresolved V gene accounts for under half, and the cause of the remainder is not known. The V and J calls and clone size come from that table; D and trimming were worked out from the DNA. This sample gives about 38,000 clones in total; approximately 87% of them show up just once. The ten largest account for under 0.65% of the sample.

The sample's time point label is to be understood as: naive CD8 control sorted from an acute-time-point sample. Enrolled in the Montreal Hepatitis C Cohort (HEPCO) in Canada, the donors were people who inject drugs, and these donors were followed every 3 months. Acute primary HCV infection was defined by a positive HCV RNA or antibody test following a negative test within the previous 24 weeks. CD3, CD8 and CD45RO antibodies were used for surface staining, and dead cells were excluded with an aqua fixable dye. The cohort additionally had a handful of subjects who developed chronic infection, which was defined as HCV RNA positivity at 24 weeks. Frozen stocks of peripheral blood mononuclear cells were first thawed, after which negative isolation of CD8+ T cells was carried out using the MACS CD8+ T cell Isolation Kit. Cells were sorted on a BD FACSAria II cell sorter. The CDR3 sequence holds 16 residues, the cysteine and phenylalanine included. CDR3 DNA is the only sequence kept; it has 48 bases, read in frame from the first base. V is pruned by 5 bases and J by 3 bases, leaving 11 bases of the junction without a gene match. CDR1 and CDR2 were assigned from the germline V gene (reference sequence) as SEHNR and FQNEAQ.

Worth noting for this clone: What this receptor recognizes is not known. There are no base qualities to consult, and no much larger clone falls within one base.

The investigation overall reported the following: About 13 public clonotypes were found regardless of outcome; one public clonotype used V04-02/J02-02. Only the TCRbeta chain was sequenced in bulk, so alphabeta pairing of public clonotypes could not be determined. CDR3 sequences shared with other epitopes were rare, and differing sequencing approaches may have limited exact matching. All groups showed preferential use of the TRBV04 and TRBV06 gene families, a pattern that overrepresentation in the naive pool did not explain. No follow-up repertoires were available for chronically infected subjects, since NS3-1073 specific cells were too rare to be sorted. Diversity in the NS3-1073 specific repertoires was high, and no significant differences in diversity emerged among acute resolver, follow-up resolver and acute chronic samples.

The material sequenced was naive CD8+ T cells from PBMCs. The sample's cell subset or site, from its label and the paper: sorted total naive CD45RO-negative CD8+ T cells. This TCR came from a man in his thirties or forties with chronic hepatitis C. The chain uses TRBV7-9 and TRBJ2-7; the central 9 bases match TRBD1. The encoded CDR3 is CASSPRGQGKYYEQYF. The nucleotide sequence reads TGTGCCAGCAGCCCCCGGGGACAGGGAAAATACTACGAGCAGTACTTC.